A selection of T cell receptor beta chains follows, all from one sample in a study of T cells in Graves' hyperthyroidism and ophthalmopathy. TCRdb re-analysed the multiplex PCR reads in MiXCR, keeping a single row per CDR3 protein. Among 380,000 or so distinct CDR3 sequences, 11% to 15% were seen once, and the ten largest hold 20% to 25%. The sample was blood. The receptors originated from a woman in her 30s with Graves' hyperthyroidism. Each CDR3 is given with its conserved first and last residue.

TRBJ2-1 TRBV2 CASSERGVPSSYNEQFF
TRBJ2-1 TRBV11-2 CASSFTGVNNEQFF
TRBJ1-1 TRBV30 CAWSVWISTEAFF
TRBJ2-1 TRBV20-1 CSARWTAQFF
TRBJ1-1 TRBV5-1 CASSLEQLNTEAFF
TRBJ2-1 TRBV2 CASRELAGGYNEQFF
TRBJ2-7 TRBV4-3 CASSPNSAGRNEQYF
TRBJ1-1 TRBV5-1 CASSDQGMGTEAFF
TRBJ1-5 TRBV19 CASSRLGGPQHF
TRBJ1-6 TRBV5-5 CASSLERNGNSPLHF
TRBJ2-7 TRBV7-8 CASSLMRTGTYEQYF
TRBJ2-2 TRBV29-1 CSVRGLAGAQTGEPFF
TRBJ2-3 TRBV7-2 CASSPQLSTDTQYF
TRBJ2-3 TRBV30 CAWTNSQGFITDTQYF
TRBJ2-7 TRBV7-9 CASSRTVGSYEQYF
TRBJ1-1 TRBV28 CASSFGRLGAPNTEAFF
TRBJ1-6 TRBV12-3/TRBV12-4 CASSNPGTGSNNSPLHF
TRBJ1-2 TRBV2 CASSEDSFYGYTF
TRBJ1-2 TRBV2 CASSEEGVAGFYGYTF
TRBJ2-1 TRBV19 CASSIRTSGNLGYEQFF
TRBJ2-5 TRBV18 CASSPPSKDRETQYF
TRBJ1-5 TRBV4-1 CASSHLGGQPQHF
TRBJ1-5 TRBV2 CASSAQDYLTEGASNQPQHF
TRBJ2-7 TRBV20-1 CSARDLSGSLYEQYF
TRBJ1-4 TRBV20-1 CSASNYRGQGLETNEKLFF
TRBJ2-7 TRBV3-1 CASSQGRKPGEQYF
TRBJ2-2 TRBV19 CASRQGGSSGELFF
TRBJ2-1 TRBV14 CASSYRDRVLNEQFF
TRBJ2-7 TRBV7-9 CASSQEKGIGQYF
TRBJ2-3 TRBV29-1 CSVDRVRGSSDTQYF
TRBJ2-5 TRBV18 CASSVAQSGETQYF
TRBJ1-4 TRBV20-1 CSAKSLLNEKLFF
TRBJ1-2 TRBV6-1 CASSERGAGYGYTF
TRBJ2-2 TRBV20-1 CSAWDAGELFF
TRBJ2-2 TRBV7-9 CASSSTEYHTGELLF